Below, one T cell receptor beta chain is given with its context. Its antigen is not identified. The source of the sample is a study of cytomegalovirus exposure and HLA in healthy donors. V was cut by 5 bases and J by 9 bases, with 14 bases left in between. Germline lookup yields CDR1 MDHEN and CDR2 SYDVKM. The CDR3 spans 12 residues. The PCR contained 60 Vbeta and 13 Jbeta primers. Sequenced by immunoSEQ multiplex PCR; TCRdb stores in-frame clones only, minus some. The sample has 62,000 or so clones; 87% are singletons. Study-wide findings and caveats: Reportedly, HLA-A and HLA-B alleles of most subjects were accurately predicted from TCR beta.

The chain has TRBV28 and TRBJ2-7; D perhaps matches TRBD1 (5 bases). The sequence was obtained from a man aged 18-30 years in good health and CMV-seronegative. The sample consisted of PBMCs. The CDR3 coding sequence is TGTGCCAGCAGTAAGACAGAAGATAGGCAGTACTTC. It encodes CASSKTEDRQYF. Full variable domain (rest looked up from reference TRBV28 and TRBJ2-7): DVKVTQSSRYLVKRTGEKVFLECVQDMDHENMFWYRQDPGLGLRLIYFSYDVKMKEKGDIPEGYSVSREKKERFSLILESASTNQTSMYLCASSKTEDRQYFGPGTRLTVT.